The 5 T cell receptor beta chains listed next were all sequenced from one sample in a study of OX40 agonist ivuxolimab in advanced cancers. The assay was immunoSEQ multiplex PCR, and TCRdb's table has in-frame clones only and misses some. The sample records about 25,000 clones, approximately 91% being singletons. The specimen was CD4+ or CD8+ T cells sorted from blood, collected in a trial of the OX40 agonist ivuxolimab. The receptor set was obtained from an adult with an advanced solid tumor such as melanoma, head and neck, liver or kidney cancer.

The V and J genes are TRBV4-3 and TRBJ1-2; 9 bases align to TRBD1. J lost 5 bases, V lost 4 bases, and 11 bases had no gene match. CDR1 and CDR2 from the germline V gene are LGHNA and YSLEER. CDR3 length: 16 amino acids. The CDR3 reads CASSPGQGRTVYGYTF. The CDR3 coding sequence is TGCGCCAGCAGCCCCGGACAGGGGAGGACGGTTTATGGCTACACCTTC.

The chain links TRBV11-1 to TRBJ1-2; 8 bases match TRBD1. This CDR3 has 14 amino acids. The germline gives CDR1 SGHAT, CDR2 FQDESV (reference sequence). Losses at the gene ends were 8 bases for V and 7 bases for J; bases not matched to a gene: 12. In nucleotides, the CDR3 is TGTGCCAGCCAACAGGTGGGGACAGGTGGTGGCTACACCTTC. Its translation: CASQQVGTGGGYTF.

Turning to this clone: Other DNA sequences in this specimen translate into the identical CDR3. The chain employs TRBV6-5 and TRBJ1-2, with TRBD1 identical over 7 bases. V dropped 3 bases and J dropped 3; count of bases not matched to a gene: 4. Germline CDR1 is MNHEY and CDR2 is SVGAGI. The CDR3 loop spans 14 amino acids. In DNA form, the CDR3 reads TGTGCCAGCAGTTATTCCGGGACAGACTATGGCTACACCTTC. This gives the protein CASSYSGTDYGYTF.

This clone was recorded once. The V call is TRBV7-2, the J call TRBJ1-1; D uncertain. With 1 base removed from V and 1 base from J, the gap between germline ends came to 4 bases. Looked up from germline, CDR1 is SGHTA and CDR2 is FQGNSA. The CDR3 length is 13 residues. CDR3: CASSLVRNTEAFF. The DNA for the CDR3 is TGTGCCAGCAGCTTAGTAAGGAACACTGAAGCTTTCTTT.

The genes are TRBV5-1 and TRBJ1-2; tentatively, D is TRBD1 (6 bases). The CDR3 runs to 15 residues. CDR1 SGHRS and CDR2 YFSETQ come from the germline V gene. V was shortened by 3 bases and J by 7 bases, with 19 bases between the two germline ends. CDR3: CASSSGAADEVGYTF. The CDR3 coding sequence is TGCGCCAGCAGCTCAGGGGCCGCGGATGAAGTTGGCTACACCTTC.